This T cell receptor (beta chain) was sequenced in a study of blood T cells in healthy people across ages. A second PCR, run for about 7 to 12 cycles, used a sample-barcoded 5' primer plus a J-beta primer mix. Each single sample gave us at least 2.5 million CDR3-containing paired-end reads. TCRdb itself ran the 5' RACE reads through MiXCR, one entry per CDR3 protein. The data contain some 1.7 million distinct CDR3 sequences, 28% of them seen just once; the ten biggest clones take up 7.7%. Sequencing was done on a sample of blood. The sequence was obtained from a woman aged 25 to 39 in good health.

CDR3 region: CAWNSGGYEQYF. Written as DNA, the CDR3 is TGTGCCTGGAATAGCGGGGGTTACGAGCAGTACTTC. The chain employs TRBV30 and TRBJ2-7, with 9 bases lining up with TRBD2. The CDR3 length is 12 residues. Losses at the gene ends were 4 bases for V and 4 bases for J; bases not matched to a gene: 2. Looked up from germline, CDR1 is GTSNPN and CDR2 is SVGIG (reference sequence). The full variable domain, with the rest looked up from reference TRBV30 and TRBJ2-7, is SQTIHQWPATLVQPVGSPLSLECTVEGTSNPNLYWYRQAAGRGLQLLFYSVGIGQISSEVPQNLSASRPQDRQFILSSKKLLLSDSGFYLCAWNSGGYEQYFGPGTRLTVT.